This T cell receptor (beta chain) derives from a study of neurological immune-mediated disorders. The CDR3 spans 15 residues. In germline, CDR1 is SGHRS, CDR2 YFSETQ. The ends lost 4 bases at V and 2 bases at J; junction bases unmatched: 8. Many counts were recorded for this clonotype. What it binds is unknown. Regarding the study as a whole: The highest TCR clonal expansion occurred in HTLV-1-associated myelopathy; multiple sclerosis fell below healthy controls.

MiXCR was run by TCRdb on the 5' RACE reads, yielding one entry per CDR3 protein. The sample includes about 35,000 distinct CDR3 sequences, around 4% of them seen just once. V gene TRBV5-1 combines with J gene TRBJ2-7, with 8 bases aligning to TRBD2. This sequence originates from a man aged 30-40 years with multiple sclerosis. Sequenced: PBMCs. The CDR3 protein is CASSPGGEKAYEQYF. Written as DNA, the CDR3 is TGCGCCAGCAGCCCGGGGGGGGAAAAAGCCTACGAGCAGTACTTC.